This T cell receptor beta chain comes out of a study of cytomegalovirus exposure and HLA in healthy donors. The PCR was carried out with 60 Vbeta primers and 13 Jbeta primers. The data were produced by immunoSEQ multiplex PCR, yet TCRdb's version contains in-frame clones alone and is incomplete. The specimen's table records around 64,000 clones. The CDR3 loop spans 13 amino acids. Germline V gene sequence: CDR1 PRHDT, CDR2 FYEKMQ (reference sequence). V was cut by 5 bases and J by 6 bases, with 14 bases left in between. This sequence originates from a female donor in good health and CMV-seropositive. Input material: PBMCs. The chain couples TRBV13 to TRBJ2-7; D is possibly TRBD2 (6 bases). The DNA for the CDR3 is TGTGCCAGCAGCACCGGGACTGCTGCCGAGCAGTACTTC. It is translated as CASSTGTAAEQYF. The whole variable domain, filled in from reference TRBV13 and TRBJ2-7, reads AAGVIQSPRHLIKEKRETATLKCYPIPRHDTVYWYQQGPGQDPQFLISFYEKMQSDKGSIPDRFSAQQFSDYHSELNMSSLELGDSALYFCASSTGTAAEQYFGPGTRLTVT.